This T cell receptor beta chain was captured in a study of T cells in Graves' hyperthyroidism and ophthalmopathy. Study results and caveats: Ophthalmopathy and stable hyperthyroidism were told apart by a 13 V-J model.

Ophthalmopathy cases met thresholds of Clinical Activity Score at least 3, NOSPECS grade at least 4 and duration under 3 months. Diagnoses used clinical symptoms, serum thyroxine and TRAb, thyroid ultrasound and orbital computed tomography. Researchers took RNA transcripts and amplified the TCR beta CDR3 regions from them. A set of HTBI primers served as the primers for a first-round RT-PCR of the TCR CDR3. TCRdb re-derived calls from the multiplex PCR reads in MiXCR, one entry per CDR3 protein. This table has about half a million distinct CDR3 sequences, around 24% appearing once. There are many counts of this clonotype. The antigen remains unidentified. The CDR3 is 12 residues long. V shed 4 bases and J shed 2 bases, with 8 bases lying between them. Germline-derived CDR1 and CDR2 are DFQATT and SNEGSKA (reference sequence).

The gene calls are TRBV20-1 and TRBJ2-5; D not certain. The TCR was taken from a woman between 25 and 40 years old with Graves' ophthalmopathy. Specimen: blood. This CDR3 reads CSANKLQETQYF. The CDR3, as DNA: TGCAGTGCTAACAAGTTACAAGAGACCCAGTACTTC.